This is a list of T cell receptor beta chains from one sample in a study of Graves' ophthalmopathy and Graves' hyperthyroidism. TCRdb called the multiplex PCR reads again in MiXCR, with one record for every CDR3 protein. The table records 650,000 to 900,000 distinct CDR3 sequences, 40% of them present only once. Material for sequencing was peripheral blood. The source of these receptors is an adult man with Graves' ophthalmopathy. Each CDR3 is given with its conserved first and last residue. D genes are given only for firm matches. Rows may omit the clone size; those that give it use once, few, many or a size class.

v_call	clone_size	j_call	d_call	cdr3_nt	cdr3_aa
TRBV7-9	.	TRBJ1-1	TRBD1	TGTGCCAGCAGTCGGCCGGGACAGGGGAACACTGAAGCTTTCTTT	CASSRPGQGNTEAFF
TRBV9	.	TRBJ2-7	.	TGTGCCAGCAGCGCCGACCCCCAAATTACCTGTAACGAGCAGTACTTC	CASSADPQITCNEQYF
TRBV4-1	.	TRBJ2-7	.	TGCGCCAGCAGCCAAGAAGGAGGCTTTGCCTACGAGCAGTACTTC	CASSQEGGFAYEQYF
TRBV7-2	few	TRBJ1-2	.	TGTGCCAGCAGCGTGACAGGATCTTTCTATGGCTACACCTTC	CASSVTGSFYGYTF
TRBV10-2	.	TRBJ2-7	.	TGTGCCAGCAAAGGACTAAGCTCCTACGAGCAGTACTTC	CASKGLSSYEQYF
TRBV29-1	many	TRBJ2-7	.	TGCAGCGTTGAAAAGAGGGTTGGGGAGCAGTACTTC	CSVEKRVGEQYF
TRBV20-1	few	TRBJ1-1	.	TGCACCCTGGGGGGCCTGAACACTGAAGCTTTCTTT	CTLGGLNTEAFF
TRBV20-1	.	TRBJ2-2	.	TGCAGTGCTAGAGGGTCGGGGCGGGGCACCGGGGAGCTGTTTTTT	CSARGSGRGTGELFF
TRBV29-1	many	TRBJ1-1	.	TGCAGCGTTGAGTCGGGCCTGAACACTGAAGCTTTCTTT	CSVESGLNTEAFF
TRBV2	.	TRBJ2-1	TRBD2	TGTGCCAGCAGTGAAACTAGCGGGATCGGTGAGCAGTTCTTC	CASSETSGIGEQFF
TRBV9	many	TRBJ1-2	TRBD1	TGTGCCAGCAGCGCAGACAGGGGTAACTATGGCTACACCTTC	CASSADRGNYGYTF
TRBV5-4	.	TRBJ2-7	TRBD1	TGTGCCAGCAGCTTCTCCGGGACAGACGACGAGCAGTACTTC	CASSFSGTDDEQYF
TRBV29-1	.	TRBJ2-7	.	TGCAGCATTGGTAATGGGGGCGAGCAGTACTTC	CSIGNGGEQYF
TRBV7-9	.	TRBJ2-3	TRBD1	TGTGCCAGCAGCAAAGAAGCCAGGGGGTTCGCAGATACGCAGTATTTT	CASSKEARGFADTQYF
TRBV19	.	TRBJ1-1	TRBD1	TGTGCCAGTACCTTTACAGGGGATGACACTGAAGCTTTCTTT	CASTFTGDDTEAFF
TRBV5-4	few	TRBJ2-5	.	TGTGCCAGCAGCTTGGAGGTCGGCAGGGGGGTTGAGACCCAGTACTTC	CASSLEVGRGVETQYF
TRBV7-9	few	TRBJ1-3	.	TGTGCCAGCAGCCACACCGGGACGGTAACTGGAAACACCATATATTTT	CASSHTGTVTGNTIYF
TRBV19	.	TRBJ2-2	TRBD1	TGTGCCAGTACTGGGCGGGCAGGGGGCGTTAGCACCGGGGAGCTGTTTTTT	CASTGRAGGVSTGELFF
TRBV7-9	few	TRBJ2-5	.	TGTGCCAGCAGCCGGGTACTACCCCAAGAGACCCAGTACTTC	CASSRVLPQETQYF
TRBV11-1	few	TRBJ2-7	.	TGTGCCAGCAGCTTAATCGGAAACTCCTACGAGCAGTACTTC	CASSLIGNSYEQYF
TRBV7-9	.	TRBJ2-3	.	TGTGCCAGCAGCCGGATAGCGGATACGCAGTATTTT	CASSRIADTQYF
TRBV5-6	.	TRBJ2-5	.	TGTGCCAGCAGCTTGGGACCGGGGGAAGAGACCCAGTACTTC	CASSLGPGEETQYF